This TCR beta chain was identified in a study of T cells after yellow fever vaccination. Across the whole study: Fractions low in cell number were prepared with SMART-Seq v4 Ultra Low Input.

General study findings and limits: Although the secondary response was weaker, it peaked faster, at day 5 versus 15.

There are a few counts of this clonotype. Its antigen is unknown. TCR cDNA, made by 5'RACE template switching, carried an added universal primer site and UMIs. TCRdb reanalysed the 5' RACE reads using MiXCR and keeps one entry per CDR3 protein. Here the sample spans around 180,000 distinct CDR3 sequences, approximately 6.2% being singletons. Trimming took off 1 base at V and 0 bases at J, with 5 bases between the two ends. Per the germline V gene, CDR1 is SGDLS and CDR2 is YYNGEE. CDR3 length: 15 residues. The clonotype originates from a man younger than 35 who received the YFV17D yellow fever vaccine. The specimen comprised CD4+ T cells sorted from PBMCs, sampled on the day of the first yellow fever vaccination. The rearrangement joins TRBV9 to TRBJ2-6; tentative D call: TRBD1 (5 bases). CDR3 amino acids: CASSVQGSGANVLTF. The CDR3 DNA reads TGTGCCAGCAGCGTACAGGGCTCTGGGGCCAACGTCCTGACTTTC.